Detailed here is one TCR beta chain. What it binds is not known. The sample comes from a study of cytomegalovirus exposure and HLA in healthy donors. Turning to the study itself: Clustering assigned approximately 79% of the roughly 380 genotyped donors to the Caucasian-associated ancestry cluster.

The PCR made use of 60 Vbeta and 13 Jbeta primers. The data were produced by immunoSEQ multiplex PCR, yet TCRdb's version contains in-frame clones alone and is incomplete. The repertoire consists of 50,000 to 65,000 clones, with roughly 85% occurring once and the leading ten covering approximately 2.8%. Study-level findings and limits: Presence/absence analyses supposed approximately even sequencing depth among donors. The authors listed approximately 150 TCR beta chains as cytomegalovirus-associated.

The sample taken for sequencing was PBMCs. The clonotype was recovered from a woman between 18 and 29 years old in good health and CMV-seronegative.

CDR3 region: CASSASGQGEVNSPLHF. In nucleotides, the CDR3 is TGTGCCAGCAGCGCTTCGGGACAGGGGGAAGTGAATTCACCCCTCCACTTT. This rearrangement joins TRBV7-3 to TRBJ1-6, with TRBD1 identical over 11 bases. The CDR3 extends over 17 amino acids. After removal of 5 bases from V and 7 bases from J, the junction contained 10 bases not matched to a gene. CDR1 is SGHTA, CDR2 FQGTGA, per germline. Full variable domain (outside the CDR3, taken from reference TRBV7-3 and TRBJ1-6): GAGVSQTPSNKVTEKGKYVELRCDPISGHTALYWYRQSLGQGPEFLIYFQGTGAADDSGLPNDRFFAVRPEGSVSTLKIQRTERGDSAVYLCASSASGQGEVNSPLHFGNGTRLTVT.